Below, one TCR beta chain is given with its context. The table came from immunoSEQ multiplex PCR; TCRdb's copy has only in-frame clones and leaves some out. The table records 260,000 or so clones, 83% of them present only once. The sample originates from a study of blood T cell repertoires in COVID-19. The CDR3 loop spans 12 amino acids. Germline lookup yields CDR1 SGHAT and CDR2 FQNNGV. Deletions cut 3 bases from V and 10 bases from J, with 12 bases between. The sample comprised PBMCs or T cells enriched from blood (not recorded which). The genes are TRBV11-2 and TRBJ1-1; possibly TRBD1 for D (6 bases). This clonotype was sampled from a woman aged 40 to 49 who had been exposed to COVID-19. The CDR3 nucleotides are TGTGCCAGCAGCTTCCGGGGGGCTCGAGCTTTCTTT. It yields the protein CASSFRGARAFF.